These T cell receptor beta chains were read from a single sample in a study of T cell changes during pregnancy in multiple sclerosis. This table comes from immunoSEQ multiplex PCR, and its TCRdb copy is limited to in-frame clones, with some not included. The table includes over 75,000 clones, around 94% detected once. Sequenced here: peripheral blood, sampled in the first trimester of pregnancy. The receptors originated from a female donor with multiple sclerosis, enrolled in a pregnancy study. The CDR3 runs from the conserved cysteine through the conserved F or W. Fields, in order: CDR3 protein, CDR3 DNA, V gene, D gene, J gene, clone size. The D gene is left open where the match is weak. The size of a clone is reported for some rows only, either as once, few or many, or as a class for expanded clones.

CDR3: CASSAVGSNEQFF
DNA: TGTGCCAGCAGTGCAGTGGGGAGCAATGAGCAGTTCTTC
V: TRBV2
D: -
J: TRBJ2-1
size: -

CDR3: CASSPRDRVVPDTQYF
DNA: TGTGCCAGCTCACCCCGGGACAGGGTAGTACCAGATACGCAGTATTTT
V: TRBV18
D: TRBD1
J: TRBJ2-3
size: -

CDR3: CASSVSGRRGNEQFF
DNA: TGTGCCAGCAGCGTTAGCGGGAGACGTGGTAATGAGCAGTTCTTC
V: TRBV9
D: TRBD2
J: TRBJ2-1
size: -

CDR3: CASRTTYSYNEQFF
DNA: TGCGCCAGCAGAACTACCTACTCCTACAATGAGCAGTTCTTC
V: TRBV5-1
D: -
J: TRBJ2-1
size: -

CDR3: CAWDAGTGHQPQHF
DNA: TGTGCCTGGGATGCCGGGACAGGGCACCAGCCCCAGCATTTT
V: TRBV30
D: TRBD1
J: TRBJ1-5
size: -

CDR3: CASSLVRGAEQYF
DNA: TGCGCCAGCAGCTTGGTCAGGGGAGCCGAGCAGTACTTC
V: TRBV5-1
D: -
J: TRBJ2-7
size: -

CDR3: CASSSPGKGAVYGYTF
DNA: TGTGCCAGTAGCTCCCCGGGGAAGGGGGCCGTCTATGGCTACACCTTC
V: TRBV19
D: TRBD1
J: TRBJ1-2
size: -

CDR3: CASSNYRSVSYEQYF
DNA: TGTGCCAGCAGCAATTATAGGAGCGTCTCCTACGAGCAGTACTTC
V: TRBV7-9
D: -
J: TRBJ2-7
size: -

CDR3: CASSLDRGLNTGELFF
DNA: TGCGCCAGCAGCTTGGATAGAGGGTTGAACACCGGGGAGCTGTTTTTT
V: TRBV5-1
D: -
J: TRBJ2-2
size: -

CDR3: CASSLGGTGGEQFF
DNA: TGTGCCAGCAGCTTAGGAGGGACAGGAGGTGAGCAGTTCTTC
V: TRBV7-9
D: TRBD1
J: TRBJ2-1
size: -

CDR3: CASSLLAEPRTDTQYF
DNA: TGTGCCAGCAGCCTACTAGCGGAGCCACGCACAGATACGCAGTATTTT
V: TRBV7-2
D: TRBD2
J: TRBJ2-3
size: -

CDR3: CASSLEGQGFADTQYF
DNA: TGTGCCAGCAGTTTAGAGGGACAGGGGTTTGCAGATACGCAGTATTTT
V: TRBV28
D: TRBD1
J: TRBJ2-3
size: -

CDR3: CASSTEREGHEQFF
DNA: TGTGCCAGCAGCACCGAGCGGGAGGGGCATGAGCAGTTCTTC
V: TRBV7-9
D: TRBD2
J: TRBJ2-1
size: -

CDR3: CASSQLGLVGSGEQYF
DNA: TGCGCCAGCAGCCAATTGGGACTAGTAGGATCAGGCGAGCAGTACTTC
V: TRBV4-1
D: TRBD2
J: TRBJ2-7
size: -

CDR3: CASSLGQGQSGNTIYF
DNA: TGTGCCAGCAGCTTGGGGCAGGGTCAGTCTGGAAACACCATATATTTT
V: TRBV5-6
D: -
J: TRBJ1-3
size: -

CDR3: CASSLRPSYEQYF
DNA: TGTGCCAGCAGCCTCAGGCCCTCCTACGAGCAGTACTTC
V: TRBV7-6
D: -
J: TRBJ2-7
size: -

CDR3: CASSLLGAGEAFF
DNA: TGTGCCAGCAGCTTATTGGGGGCCGGAGAAGCTTTCTTT
V: TRBV7-9
D: -
J: TRBJ1-1
size: -

CDR3: CAWSTGTGNSGANVLTF
DNA: TGTGCCTGGAGTACGGGGACAGGGAACTCTGGGGCCAACGTCCTGACTTTC
V: TRBV30
D: TRBD1
J: TRBJ2-6
size: -

CDR3: CASSVGGGTTEAFF
DNA: TGTGCCAGCAGCGTAGGAGGGGGCACGACTGAAGCTTTCTTT
V: TRBV9
D: TRBD1
J: TRBJ1-1
size: -

CDR3: CASSNRLRRETQYF
DNA: TGTGCCAGCAGTAATAGGTTGAGGCGGGAGACCCAGTACTTC
V: TRBV6-5
D: -
J: TRBJ2-5
size: -

CDR3: CASSFGQGVYEQYF
DNA: TGTGCCAGCAGCTTTGGACAGGGGGTCTACGAGCAGTACTTC
V: TRBV7-3
D: TRBD1
J: TRBJ2-7
size: -

CDR3: CASYSLKHGAGKAKNIQYF
DNA: TGTGCCAGTTATTCTCTAAAGCATGGGGCAGGGAAAGCCAAAAACATTCAGTACTTC
V: TRBV6-4
D: -
J: TRBJ2-4
size: -

CDR3: CASSFGTVETQYF
DNA: TGCGCCAGCAGCTTCGGTACAGTAGAGACCCAGTACTTC
V: TRBV5-1
D: -
J: TRBJ2-5
size: -

CDR3: CSVTSGSLGANVLTF
DNA: TGCAGCGTTACTAGCGGGAGTTTGGGGGCCAACGTCCTGACTTTC
V: TRBV29-1
D: TRBD2
J: TRBJ2-6
size: -

CDR3: CASSERQLLAQYF
DNA: TGTGCCAGCAGTGAGCGACAGCTTTTGGCGCAGTATTTT
V: TRBV6-1
D: -
J: TRBJ2-3
size: -

CDR3: CASSIGTGLNSEAFF
DNA: TGTGCCAGTAGTATAGGAACAGGGTTAAACTCTGAAGCTTTCTTT
V: TRBV19
D: -
J: TRBJ1-1
size: once

CDR3: CASSRVTRNQPQHF
DNA: TGTGCCAGCTCGAGAGTAACCAGGAATCAGCCCCAGCATTTT
V: TRBV28
D: -
J: TRBJ1-5
size: -

CDR3: CASSFAAPISRVEGSYEQYF
DNA: TGTGCCAGCAGCTTTGCGGCGCCGATATCCAGGGTGGAGGGTTCCTACGAGCAGTACTTC
V: TRBV7-3
D: -
J: TRBJ2-7
size: -

CDR3: CASSLVTGGEQYF
DNA: TGCGCCAGCAGCTTGGTGACAGGGGGTGAGCAGTACTTC
V: TRBV5-1
D: TRBD1
J: TRBJ2-7
size: -

CDR3: CASSLGGAAKKLFF
DNA: TGTGCCAGTAGCCTTGGAGGGGCGGCAAAAAAACTGTTTTTT
V: TRBV19
D: -
J: TRBJ1-4
size: once

CDR3: CASSPTGGTGTDTQYF
DNA: TGTGCCAGCAGTCCGACAGGGGGCACGGGCACAGATACGCAGTATTTT
V: TRBV28
D: TRBD1
J: TRBJ2-3
size: once

CDR3: CASSIRQGEEAFF
DNA: TGTGCCAGTAGTATTCGACAGGGGGAAGAAGCTTTCTTT
V: TRBV19
D: TRBD1
J: TRBJ1-1
size: -

CDR3: CASSLGTPKQFF
DNA: TGTGCCAGCAGCCTAGGGACTCCCAAGCAGTTCTTC
V: TRBV7-9
D: -
J: TRBJ2-1
size: -

CDR3: CATSRGGGGVYF
DNA: TGTGCCACCAGCAGAGGCGGGGGCGGTGTATATTTT
V: TRBV15
D: -
J: TRBJ2-3
size: -

CDR3: CASSGMTSGPRSEQYF
DNA: TGCGCCAGCAGCGGAATGACTAGCGGCCCACGTAGCGAGCAGTACTTC
V: TRBV5-1
D: TRBD2
J: TRBJ2-7
size: -